The rows below give T cell receptor beta chains drawn from one sample of a study of T-cell reconstitution after alpha-beta-depleted transplantation in children. Each CDR3 protein gets one entry after TCRdb re-called the PCR reads with MiXCR. This sample has around 700,000 distinct CDR3 sequences; less than 15% occur once, and the top ten carry roughly 0.84%. The sequencing here drew on PBMCs, taken before TCRalphabeta/CD19-depleted stem cell transplant. These receptors all come from a girl aged 2 to 10 with congenital amegakaryocytic thrombocytopenia, due to receive a stem cell transplant. Each CDR3 is given with its conserved first and last residue. A D gene is named only where the DNA matches it firmly. The listing skips clone size in some rows; elsewhere it reads once, few, many or a size class.

CDR3nt | CDR3aa | j_gene | d_gene | abundance | v_gene
TGCAGTGCTAAGACGGCGACGTTGGTTGGCTCCGAGCAGTACTTC | CSAKTATLVGSEQYF | TRBJ2-7 | NA | many | TRBV20-1
TGCAGTGCTGGGACTAGCGGGAGGGCCCGGGAGACCCAGTACTTC | CSAGTSGRARETQYF | TRBJ2-5 | TRBD2 | NA | TRBV20-1
TGTGCCAGCAGCCCGCAACAGGGTTCAGATACGCAGTATTTT | CASSPQQGSDTQYF | TRBJ2-3 | NA | many | TRBV7-2
TGTGCCAGCAGACAACAGGGTTTAGAGCAGTACTTC | CASRQQGLEQYF | TRBJ2-7 | NA | many | TRBV7-2
TGCGCCAGCAGCCCATCGGCCCCAGCAGATACGCAGTATTTT | CASSPSAPADTQYF | TRBJ2-3 | NA | many | TRBV5-1
TGCGCCAGCAGCCACATCACCGGGGAGCTGTTTTTT | CASSHITGELFF | TRBJ2-2 | NA | many | TRBV4-1
TGCGCCAGCAGCCTTCGTAATACTGGGGACAACACTGAAGCTTTCTTT | CASSLRNTGDNTEAFF | TRBJ1-1 | NA | many | TRBV5-1
TGTGCCAGCAGTCAACTAGCGTTAGAAAAGGGCTATGAGCAGTTCTTC | CASSQLALEKGYEQFF | TRBJ2-1 | TRBD2 | many | TRBV12-3/TRBV12-4
TGTGCCATCGCAGATTGGGGCACCCGAGCCTACGAGCAGTACTTC | CAIADWGTRAYEQYF | TRBJ2-7 | NA | few | TRBV10-3
TGCGCCAGCAGCTTGACTAGCGGGACAGATACGCAGTATTTT | CASSLTSGTDTQYF | TRBJ2-3 | TRBD2 | many | TRBV5-1
TGTGCCACCCAAACCGGGGTATCCGGGGAGCTGTTTTTT | CATQTGVSGELFF | TRBJ2-2 | NA | many | TRBV6-6
TGCGCCAGCAGCTTGTTCGGCCTCCAAGAGACCCAGTACTTC | CASSLFGLQETQYF | TRBJ2-5 | NA | few | TRBV5-1
TGCGCCAGCAGCACCGGGACAGGTGACTACAATGAGCAGTTCTTC | CASSTGTGDYNEQFF | TRBJ2-1 | TRBD1 | many | TRBV5-1
TGTGCCACCTCATGGGGACGGAGCTCCTACAATGAGCAGTTCTTC | CATSWGRSSYNEQFF | TRBJ2-1 | NA | few | TRBV12-3/TRBV12-4
TGTGCCATCGTACTCACAGAGGTCGACGAGCAGTACTTC | CAIVLTEVDEQYF | TRBJ2-7 | NA | NA | TRBV6-6
TGCAGTGGCGACAAGCGGGATTACAATGAGCAGTTCTTC | CSGDKRDYNEQFF | TRBJ2-1 | TRBD2 | NA | TRBV20-1
TGTGCCAGCGTTCTTAACTTACAAGAGACCCAGTACTTC | CASVLNLQETQYF | TRBJ2-5 | NA | NA | TRBV5-6
TGTGCCAGCAGTTCTGACGGGAGCTCCTACAATGAGCAGTTCTTC | CASSSDGSSYNEQFF | TRBJ2-1 | NA | many | TRBV11-2
TGCGCCAGCAGCTTGGCTGCGGGTATGAACACTGAAGCTTTCTTT | CASSLAAGMNTEAFF | TRBJ1-1 | NA | NA | TRBV5-1
TGCAGTGCTAGAGAGGTTGAAAAACTGTTTTTT | CSAREVEKLFF | TRBJ1-4 | NA | many | TRBV20-1
TGCGCCAGCGCCAGGGGAGGGACAGGAAAATCCGAGCAGTTCTTC | CASARGGTGKSEQFF | TRBJ2-1 | NA | NA | TRBV5-1
TGCAGTGCTATTGTCTCATACAATGAGCAGTTCTTC | CSAIVSYNEQFF | TRBJ2-1 | NA | many | TRBV20-1
TGTGCCAGCAGCCCTGGGACTACAGAGACCCAGTACTTC | CASSPGTTETQYF | TRBJ2-5 | TRBD2 | many | TRBV7-2
TGTGCCAGCAGTTTAAGTGGCAGGGAGTGGGAGACCCAGTACTTC | CASSLSGREWETQYF | TRBJ2-5 | NA | NA | TRBV28
TGCGCCAGCAGCTTGGCCGTAGGGATCTACGAGCAGTACTTC | CASSLAVGIYEQYF | TRBJ2-7 | NA | few | TRBV5-1
TGCGCCAGCAGCCGAGCGAGGGCGAAGCCTGGCACAGATACGCAGTATTTT | CASSRARAKPGTDTQYF | TRBJ2-3 | NA | NA | TRBV5-1
TGTGCCAGCAGAGTGGAGGTGGCTCAGCCCCAGCATTTT | CASRVEVAQPQHF | TRBJ1-5 | NA | few | TRBV6-1
TGTGCCAGCTCACCTCCGTACCAAGAGACCCAGTACTTC | CASSPPYQETQYF | TRBJ2-5 | NA | few | TRBV18